The clone carrying this T cell receptor beta chain was counted once. The antigen is unknown. Profiling relied on immunoSEQ multiplex PCR, and the TCRdb table lists in-frame clones only, not all of them. The table includes about 590,000 clones, around 95% detected once. The entry originates in a study of shared clonotypes between healthy human individuals. General observations from the study: Larger estimated richness was generally recorded for naive subsets relative to memory subsets.

Cells designated naive CD8 were CD45RO-negative and were positively selected for CCR7, with terminally differentiated effector memory CD45RA+ cells excluded. The receptor was derived from a woman aged 25 to 39 in good health. Sequencing was carried out using naive CD8+ T cells sorted from blood.

CDR3 region: CASGGFSYNEQFF. CDR3 nucleotides: TGTGCCAGCGGAGGCTTTTCCTACAATGAGCAGTTCTTC. The V gene is TRBV6-5, the J gene TRBJ2-1, with TRBD2 as a possible D gene (5 bases). The CDR3 is made up of 13 amino acids. Germline assignment: CDR1 MNHEY and CDR2 SVGAGI. V shed 8 bases and J shed 1 base, with 9 bases lying between them.